Listed below are T cell receptor beta chains from one sample, sequenced in a study of blood T cell repertoires in COVID-19. Sequencing used immunoSEQ multiplex PCR; TCRdb keeps in-frame clones, though not all of them. The table shows about 120,000 clones, with approximately 83% occurring only once. Sequenced input: peripheral blood. The receptors originated from a woman in her 70s with acute or convalescent COVID-19. CDR3s include the opening cysteine and the closing phenylalanine or tryptophan. The D gene is left open where the match is weak. Clone sizes are given selectively: once, few, many, or a class where the clone is expanded.

d_call | j_call | v_call | cdr3_length | clone_size | cdr3_nt | cdr3_aa
. | TRBJ2-2 | TRBV14 | 13 | . | TGTGCCAGCACACAAGCGAACACCGGGGAGCTGTTTTTT | CASTQANTGELFF
. | TRBJ2-2 | TRBV7-9 | 15 | . | TGTGCCAGCAGCGTCCTGGGAGGGGGTACCGGGGAGCTGTTTTTT | CASSVLGGGTGELFF
TRBD2 | TRBJ2-7 | TRBV29-1 | 12 | . | TGCAGCGGGGGGGACTACGCCTACGAGCAGTACTTC | CSGGDYAYEQYF
TRBD1 | TRBJ1-2 | TRBV11-3 | 14 | . | TGTGCCAGCAGCTTAGGACAGGGAGGATATGGCTACACCTTC | CASSLGQGGYGYTF
. | TRBJ2-1 | TRBV5-6 | 17 | few | TGTGCCAGCAGCTTGAATGGCGGGGCAAGCTCCTACAATGAGCAGTTCTTC | CASSLNGGASSYNEQFF
. | TRBJ1-2 | TRBV30 | 13 | . | TGTGCCTCCTCAGGGGCGGTAATCTATGGCTACACCTTC | CASSGAVIYGYTF
TRBD1 | TRBJ2-1 | TRBV10-3 | 14 | . | TGTGCCATCAGTTCAAACAGGGGCGAGGATGAGCAGTTCTTC | CAISSNRGEDEQFF
TRBD1 | TRBJ1-2 | TRBV5-1 | 15 | . | TGCGCCAGCAGCTTCGACGGGACAGGGGGCTATGGCTACACCTTC | CASSFDGTGGYGYTF
TRBD1 | TRBJ1-1 | TRBV7-9 | 14 | few | TGTGCCAGCAGCTCGACAGGGATAGACACTGAAGCTTTCTTT | CASSSTGIDTEAFF
. | TRBJ1-2 | TRBV7-8 | 14 | . | TGTGCCAGCAGCCCCCGGGGGGGGGAATATGGCTACACCTTC | CASSPRGGEYGYTF
TRBD2 | TRBJ2-1 | TRBV7-2 | 16 | . | TGTGCCAGCAGCTTAGTGAGCGGGGGGGACCTCTATGAGCAGTTCTTC | CASSLVSGGDLYEQFF
. | TRBJ1-6 | TRBV10-2 | 15 | few | TGCGCCAGCAGTCGGGGGGCGATCGGCAATTCACCCCTCCACTTT | CASSRGAIGNSPLHF
TRBD1 | TRBJ2-7 | TRBV12-3/TRBV12-4 | 13 | few | TGTGCCAGCAGTTGGGACAGGAACTACGAGCAGTACTTC | CASSWDRNYEQYF